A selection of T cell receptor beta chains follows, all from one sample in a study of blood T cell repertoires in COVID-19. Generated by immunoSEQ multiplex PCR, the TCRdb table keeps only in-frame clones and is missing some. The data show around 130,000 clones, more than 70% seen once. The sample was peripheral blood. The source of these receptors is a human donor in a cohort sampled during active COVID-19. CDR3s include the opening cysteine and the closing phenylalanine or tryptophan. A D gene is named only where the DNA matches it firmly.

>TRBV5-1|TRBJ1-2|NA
CASSSGQLGGYTF
TGCGCCAGCAGCTCCGGACAGTTGGGCGGCTACACCTTC
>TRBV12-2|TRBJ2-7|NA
CASRLGVPLEQYF
TGTGCAAGTCGCTTAGGCGTACCGCTCGAGCAGTACTTC
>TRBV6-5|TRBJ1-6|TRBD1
CASSYYQGAYNSPLHF
TGTGCCAGCAGTTACTACCAGGGGGCCTATAATTCACCCCTCCACTTT
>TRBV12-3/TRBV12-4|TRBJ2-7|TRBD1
CASSSEGAVKQYF
TGTGCCAGCAGTTCAGAGGGGGCGGTGAAGCAGTACTTC
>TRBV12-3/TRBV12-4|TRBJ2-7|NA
CASSLRGEQYF
TGTGCCAGCAGTTTGAGAGGCGAGCAGTACTTC
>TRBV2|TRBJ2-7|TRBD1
CASSLLGQGAYEQYF
TGTGCCAGCAGCCTCCTAGGACAGGGGGCCTACGAGCAGTACTTC
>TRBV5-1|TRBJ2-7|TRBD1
CASSPRDRGFHEQYF
TGCGCCAGCAGCCCCCGGGACAGGGGTTTCCACGAGCAGTACTTC
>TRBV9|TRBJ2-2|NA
CASSDRYTGELFF
TGTGCCAGCAGCGACAGATACACCGGGGAGCTGTTTTTT
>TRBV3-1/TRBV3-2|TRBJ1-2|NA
CASSQDFNTRRYGYTF
TGTGCCAGCAGCCAAGATTTTAACACACGCCGCTATGGCTACACCTTC
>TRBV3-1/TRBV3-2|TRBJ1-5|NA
CASSQDGQSGAQHF
TGTGCCAGCAGCCAAGATGGACAGTCCGGGGCCCAGCATTTT
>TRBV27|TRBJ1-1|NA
CASSFSPGLNTEAFF
TGTGCCAGCAGTTTTTCACCAGGGTTGAACACTGAAGCTTTCTTT
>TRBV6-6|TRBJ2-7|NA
CASSYSGQVPDEQYF
TGTGCCAGCAGTTACTCGGGGCAGGTCCCGGACGAGCAGTACTTC
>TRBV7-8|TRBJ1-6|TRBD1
CASRSTGGGSPLHF
TGTGCCAGCAGGTCCACAGGGGGTGGTTCACCCCTCCACTTT